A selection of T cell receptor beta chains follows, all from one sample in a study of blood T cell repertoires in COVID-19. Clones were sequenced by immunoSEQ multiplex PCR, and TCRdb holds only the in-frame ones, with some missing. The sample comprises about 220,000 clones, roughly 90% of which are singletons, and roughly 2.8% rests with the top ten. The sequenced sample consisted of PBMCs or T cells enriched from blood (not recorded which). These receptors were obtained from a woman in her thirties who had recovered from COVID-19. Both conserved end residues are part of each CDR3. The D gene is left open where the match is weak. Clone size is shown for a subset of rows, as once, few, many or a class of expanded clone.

TGCAGTGCTAGTGCGGGGTTTTCCCGTCCCAATGAGCAGTTCTTC | CSASAGFSRPNEQFF | 15 | - | TRBJ2-1 | - | TRBV20-1
TGTGCCAGCAGCTCGATACAGGGGGCTGGAGCTTTCTTT | CASSSIQGAGAFF | 13 | TRBD1 | TRBJ1-1 | - | TRBV11-2
TGTGCCAGCAGCTTAAAGGGGGCGAGAAATTCACCCCTCCACTTT | CASSLKGARNSPLHF | 15 | TRBD1 | TRBJ1-6 | few | TRBV7-3
TGTGCCAGCAGCCAAGAACCACGGGGGGTCGGGGAGCTGTTTTTT | CASSQEPRGVGELFF | 15 | TRBD2 | TRBJ2-2 | - | TRBV14
TGTGCCATCAGTGCGACAGGGTCCGAAGCTTTCTTT | CAISATGSEAFF | 12 | TRBD1 | TRBJ1-1 | few | TRBV10-3
TGTGCTAGCAGCCAGGGACAGGGGAGCCCAGATACGCAGTATTTT | CASSQGQGSPDTQYF | 15 | TRBD1 | TRBJ2-3 | - | TRBV7-7
TGTGCCAGCAGCCGGATGGTTGGGGGGGCCGCAGATACGCAGTATTTT | CASSRMVGGAADTQYF | 16 | - | TRBJ2-3 | - | TRBV7-8
TGTGCCAGCAGTCACGGCGGGGTGGAGCAGTACTTC | CASSHGGVEQYF | 12 | - | TRBJ2-7 | - | TRBV12-3/TRBV12-4
TGTGCCAGCAGCCCAACAGGGGCCGGGGCCAACGTCCTGACTTTC | CASSPTGAGANVLTF | 15 | TRBD1 | TRBJ2-6 | - | TRBV3-1/TRBV3-2
TGTGCCAGCAGCCGGGACTTTTACGAGCAGTACTTC | CASSRDFYEQYF | 12 | - | TRBJ2-7 | - | TRBV5-6
TGTGCCAGCAGCTCTTCAGACTATGGCTACACCTTC | CASSSSDYGYTF | 12 | - | TRBJ1-2 | - | TRBV11-2
TGTGCCAGCAGTTACTCGTCAGGGATTTATGGCTACACCTTC | CASSYSSGIYGYTF | 14 | - | TRBJ1-2 | - | TRBV6-5
TGTGCCAGCAGCCAGGATCGGGACAGGGTTAGCACTGAAGCTTTCTTT | CASSQDRDRVSTEAFF | 16 | TRBD1 | TRBJ1-1 | - | TRBV4-2
TGTGCCAGCAGTTTAGGTGGCAGGGGATACCAAGAGACCCAGTACTTC | CASSLGGRGYQETQYF | 16 | - | TRBJ2-5 | - | TRBV27
TGTGCCAGCAGCCAAGATCCACAGCCCTATGGCTACACCTTC | CASSQDPQPYGYTF | 14 | - | TRBJ1-2 | - | TRBV3-1/TRBV3-2
TGTGCCAGCAGCCAAGATGCGGGGGGGGCGTCAGATACGCAGTATTTT | CASSQDAGGASDTQYF | 16 | TRBD2 | TRBJ2-3 | - | TRBV4-2
TGTGCCAGCAGTGACGTTGGAGGAGTAGGTGGCTACACCTTC | CASSDVGGVGGYTF | 14 | - | TRBJ1-2 | - | TRBV6-4
TGTGCCAGCAGCCAAGTCCCACCCGGGGGAGTAGGGCCCAACGTCCTGACTTTC | CASSQVPPGGVGPNVLTF | 18 | - | TRBJ2-6 | - | TRBV3-1/TRBV3-2
TGTGCCAGCAGCAAGGACAGGGGGACCTACGAGCAGTACTTC | CASSKDRGTYEQYF | 14 | TRBD1 | TRBJ2-7 | - | TRBV5-6
TGTGCCAGCAGTAACAGGGGACTGGGGGTTTCACCCCTCCACTTT | CASSNRGLGVSPLHF | 15 | TRBD1 | TRBJ1-6 | - | TRBV6-5
TGTGCCAGCAGCACAGGCTCCACAGATACGCAGTATTTT | CASSTGSTDTQYF | 13 | - | TRBJ2-3 | - | TRBV12-3/TRBV12-4
TGTGCCAGCAGCCAAGAGACGGGGGGAACGAAAAACACCGGGGAGCTGTTTTTT | CASSQETGGTKNTGELFF | 18 | TRBD2 | TRBJ2-2 | once | TRBV3-1/TRBV3-2
TGTGCCAGCAGCTTGGGCAGAAATCAGCCCCAGCATTTT | CASSLGRNQPQHF | 13 | - | TRBJ1-5 | - | TRBV5-4
TGTGCCACCAGCAGAGCTCTGAGCGCAGAGACCCAGTACTTC | CATSRALSAETQYF | 14 | - | TRBJ2-5 | - | TRBV15
TGTGCCAGTAGTTCGAATGATGCAGGGGCAGGGTATGGCTACACCTTC | CASSSNDAGAGYGYTF | 16 | - | TRBJ1-2 | - | TRBV19
TGTGCCAGCAGCTTGGGAAGCGGGGGGACTAGCACAGATACGCAGTATTTT | CASSLGSGGTSTDTQYF | 17 | TRBD2 | TRBJ2-3 | - | TRBV5-5
TGTGCCAGCAGCTTGTTAGCGAGCTCCTACAATGAGCAGTTCTTC | CASSLLASSYNEQFF | 15 | - | TRBJ2-1 | once | TRBV7-3
TGTGCCAGCAGCTTAGAGTACCAAGAGACCCAGTACTTC | CASSLEYQETQYF | 13 | - | TRBJ2-5 | once | TRBV5-4
TGTGCCAGTAGTATTGGGAGCCCTGGAACTGAGCAGTTCTTC | CASSIGSPGTEQFF | 14 | - | TRBJ2-1 | - | TRBV19
TGCAGCGTTGGACTAGGCTCCTACGAGCAGTACTTC | CSVGLGSYEQYF | 12 | - | TRBJ2-7 | - | TRBV29-1
TGTGCCAGCAGTGACGGGACAGGGATCTACGAGCAGTACTTC | CASSDGTGIYEQYF | 14 | TRBD1 | TRBJ2-7 | - | TRBV6-2/TRBV6-3
TGCGCCAGCAGCTTGCAACCTAGCGGGGGCGTCAATGAGCAGTTCTTC | CASSLQPSGGVNEQFF | 16 | TRBD2 | TRBJ2-1 | - | TRBV5-1
TGTGCCAGCAGTTACGGAGGGGAGCCAGGGTCTTTCTTT | CASSYGGEPGSFF | 13 | - | TRBJ1-1 | - | TRBV6-5
TGTGCCAGCAGTTACTCTAAACAGGGGAACTATGGCTACACCTTC | CASSYSKQGNYGYTF | 15 | TRBD1 | TRBJ1-2 | - | TRBV6-5
TGTGCCAGCAGCTTAGCACTCCCCGGGACAGGCTATGGCTACACCTTC | CASSLALPGTGYGYTF | 16 | TRBD1 | TRBJ1-2 | few | TRBV7-2
TGTGCCAGTAATTTTGCGGGGCAAGAGACCCAGTACTTC | CASNFAGQETQYF | 13 | - | TRBJ2-5 | - | TRBV19
TGTGCCAGCAGCCAACCACAGGGGGCCTACGAGCAGTACTTC | CASSQPQGAYEQYF | 14 | TRBD1 | TRBJ2-7 | - | TRBV5-5
TGTGCCAGCAGTGGAGACAGGGCCCGGGGCTACACCTTC | CASSGDRARGYTF | 13 | TRBD1 | TRBJ1-2 | - | TRBV2
TGTGCCATCAGTGGGGCTAGCGGGGGGCCGAGCCCCCACGAGCAGTACTTC | CAISGASGGPSPHEQYF | 17 | TRBD2 | TRBJ2-7 | - | TRBV10-3
TGTGCCAGCAGCCCAACCCTATTTTTCACTGAAGCTTTCTTT | CASSPTLFFTEAFF | 14 | - | TRBJ1-1 | - | TRBV5-4
TGTGCCATCACACAGGGAAGGGATACTGAAGCTTTCTTT | CAITQGRDTEAFF | 13 | - | TRBJ1-1 | once | TRBV10-3
TGTGCCAGTAGTATTACCGACAGATATAATGAAAAACTGTTTTTT | CASSITDRYNEKLFF | 15 | - | TRBJ1-4 | - | TRBV19
TGTGCCAGCAGCTTACTCTCCCCAGGGGGAGGATCCCACTATGGCTACACCTTC | CASSLLSPGGGSHYGYTF | 18 | TRBD1 | TRBJ1-2 | - | TRBV7-2
TGTGCCAGCAGTCTAAGAACAGGGGAAGCTTTCTTT | CASSLRTGEAFF | 12 | - | TRBJ1-1 | - | TRBV28
TGTGCCAGCAGTGGCGGCGGAGATCTCTCTGGGGCCAACGTCCTGACTTTC | CASSGGGDLSGANVLTF | 17 | - | TRBJ2-6 | - | TRBV2
TGTGCCAGCCAAGCGGGGGGTACAGATACGCAGTATTTT | CASQAGGTDTQYF | 13 | TRBD2 | TRBJ2-3 | - | TRBV19
TGCAGCGTGAGGGAGACGAGCGGTGAGCAGTTCTTC | CSVRETSGEQFF | 12 | - | TRBJ2-1 | - | TRBV29-1
TGTGCCAGCAGCTGGGACAGATTGTACGAGCAGTACTTC | CASSWDRLYEQYF | 13 | TRBD1 | TRBJ2-7 | - | TRBV5-8
TGTGCCAGCAGTACAGGGAGTGGTGAAGCTTTCTTT | CASSTGSGEAFF | 12 | - | TRBJ1-1 | - | TRBV7-3
TGTGCCAGCAGTCAAGCAACCCGGGGACTGACTCCTACGCAGTATTTT | CASSQATRGLTPTQYF | 16 | - | TRBJ2-3 | - | TRBV6-2/TRBV6-3
TGTGCCAGCAGCCAGGGTCCCGGGGAGCTGTTTTTT | CASSQGPGELFF | 12 | - | TRBJ2-2 | once | TRBV5-4
TGTGCCAGCTCACCACTGAGTGATGGCTACACCTTC | CASSPLSDGYTF | 12 | - | TRBJ1-2 | - | TRBV18
TGTGCCAGCAGTTTGACGACAGGGGGTAGCAATCAGCCCCAGCATTTT | CASSLTTGGSNQPQHF | 16 | TRBD1 | TRBJ1-5 | - | TRBV27
TGTGCCAGCAGCTTAGAAAGGGGGCCAGAGACCCAGTACTTC | CASSLERGPETQYF | 14 | TRBD1 | TRBJ2-5 | - | TRBV11-2
TGCAGCGTTGAGAGACAGGAGGCTGCCTATGGCTACACCTTC | CSVERQEAAYGYTF | 14 | - | TRBJ1-2 | - | TRBV29-1
TGTGCCAGCAGCGTAGGGGGCGTCTCTGGAAACACCATATATTTT | CASSVGGVSGNTIYF | 15 | - | TRBJ1-3 | - | TRBV9
TGCAGTGCTAGTTTGGAGTTCCGGGGCTACGAGCAGTACTTC | CSASLEFRGYEQYF | 14 | - | TRBJ2-7 | - | TRBV20-1
TGTGCAAGTCGCCCCCCCTGGAGAACCTACTATGGCTACACCTTC | CASRPPWRTYYGYTF | 15 | - | TRBJ1-2 | - | TRBV12-2
TGTGCCAGCAGCCCATGCGATACAACTAGCCGCCGTTTGAATATAGCCAAAAACATTCAGTACTTC | CASSPCDTTSRRLNIAKNIQYF | 22 | - | TRBJ2-4 | - | TRBV9